One TCR beta chain is described in this entry. This record belongs to a study of blood T cell repertoires in COVID-19. Study details: Both acute and convalescent COVID-19 samples were obtained from the United States, Italy and Spain. T cells, B-cell-depleted T cells, or PBMCs provided the cDNA or gDNA that served as material.

The CDR3 loop spans 12 amino acids. CDR1 is SGHDT, CDR2 YYEEEE, per germline. Trimming took off 2 bases at V and 6 bases at J, with 6 bases between the two ends. In the study's own analysis: By means of reference gene primer amplification, nucleated cell counts were estimated. The protocol was immunoSEQ multiplex PCR, while the TCRdb copy is restricted to in-frame clones and leaves out a portion. V, J and clone size are taken as reported in that table, and D and trimming were inferred from the DNA itself. Of hundreds of thousands of clones listed, roughly nine tenths are singletons. The V and J genes are TRBV5-6 and TRBJ1-5; D unclear. Sample: peripheral blood. The clonotype comes from a man younger than 30 with active or convalescent COVID-19. For the CDR3, the DNA is TGTGCCAGCAGCTTCTGGAGTCAGCCCCAGCATTTT. It is translated as CASSFWSQPQHF.